This TCR beta chain was observed in a study of T cell responses to AZD1222 COVID-19 vaccine. Study results and limitations: All repertoire sampling was performed exclusively after the peak T cell response. Seropositive status at baseline applied to only five or six AZD1222 recipients. White British donors predominated, females outnumbered males, and clonal diversity was possibly underestimated.

Of note for this clone: Its antigen is as yet unknown.

Germline CDR1 is SGDLS and CDR2 is YYNGEE. The CDR3 loop spans 13 amino acids. Trimming took 7 bases from V and 2 from J; bases not matched to a gene: 4. Clones were read by immunoSEQ multiplex PCR, and TCRdb kept only the in-frame ones, dropping some. The sample includes around 110,000 clones, just under 95% of them seen just once. The chain recombines TRBV9 with TRBJ1-2; 8 nucleotides line up with TRBD1. This receptor was obtained from an adult in good health. Sequenced material: peripheral blood, taken on day 0 of AZD1222 vaccination. As DNA, the CDR3 is TGTGCCAGCGGAACAGGGGGAAACTATGGCTACACCTTC. It codes for CASGTGGNYGYTF.